This T cell receptor (beta chain) derives from a study of graft-versus-host responses after intestinal transplantation. Germline CDR1 reads LNHDA; CDR2 reads SQIVND (reference sequence). Trimming pared 5 bases from V and 1 base from J, leaving 14 bases between. The CDR3 totals 15 residues. The table came from immunoSEQ multiplex PCR; TCRdb's copy has only in-frame clones and leaves some out. The data hold about 85,000 clones, with less than 90% observed a single time. Concerning this clone itself: Antigen specificity is unknown.

General study points: Recipient-marrow GvH clones were detected, some having first appeared in ileum or blood.

The chain links TRBV19 to TRBJ1-2, with D hard to call. Sequencing was performed on unstimulated CD8+ T cells sorted from spleen or lymph node cells, taken before intestinal transplant. The TCR sequence derives from a human donor who received an intestinal transplant. The CDR3 nucleotides are TGTGCCAGTAGTTTCGGGCCCTCGGGTAACTATGGCTACACCTTC. Protein product: CASSFGPSGNYGYTF.